These T cell receptor beta chains were read from a single sample in a study of glioma-infiltrating T cells after dendritic cell vaccination. Assay: immunoSEQ multiplex PCR; the TCRdb copy retains only in-frame clones and omits some. The sample carries some 100,000 clones, around three quarters recorded once. The sample in question was blood, obtained before dendritic cell vaccination. The source is a human donor with glioblastoma. Each CDR3 is given with its conserved first and last residue. D genes are given only for firm matches. Clone size is not always given. Where it is, it says once, few, many or a class for expanded clones.

TRBD2	TRBJ2-5	NA	TRBV9	CASSPGSSGRQETQYF	TGTGCCAGCAGCCCTGGGTCTAGCGGGAGACAAGAGACCCAGTACTTC
TRBD1	TRBJ2-1	few	TRBV5-1	CASSWAGQGTEQFF	TGCGCCAGCAGCTGGGCGGGACAGGGCACTGAGCAGTTCTTC
NA	TRBJ1-6	once	TRBV6-1	CASSRTSPHSPLHF	TGTGCCAGCAGTCGGACTTCCCCCCATTCACCCCTCCACTTT
NA	TRBJ1-2	NA	TRBV15	CATSRGDTIRNGYTF	TGTGCCACCAGCAGGGGAGACACAATCCGGAATGGCTACACCTTC
TRBD1	TRBJ1-3	NA	TRBV7-6	CASSPRRDSSGNTIYF	TGTGCCAGCAGCCCAAGAAGGGACAGCTCTGGAAACACCATATATTTT
NA	TRBJ1-2	NA	TRBV11-2	CASSLVQGWNYGYTF	TGTGCCAGCAGCTTAGTTCAGGGATGGAACTATGGCTACACCTTC
NA	TRBJ1-1	NA	TRBV29-1	CSTEGDAYGTEAFF	TGCAGCACCGAGGGGGACGCATACGGGACTGAAGCTTTCTTT
TRBD1	TRBJ1-5	NA	TRBV28	CASSLPGTGNQPQHF	TGTGCCAGCAGTTTACCAGGGACAGGCAATCAGCCCCAGCATTTT
NA	TRBJ2-5	few	TRBV2	CASSDSLRRTQYF	TGTGCCAGCAGTGACAGCCTTAGGAGGACCCAGTACTTC
TRBD1	TRBJ2-1	NA	TRBV10-2	CAGWDRGASEQFF	TGCGCCGGCTGGGACAGGGGGGCCAGTGAGCAGTTCTTC
TRBD2	TRBJ2-4	once	TRBV2	CASSELAGAKNIQYF	TGTGCCAGCAGTGAATTAGCGGGGGCCAAAAACATTCAGTACTTC
TRBD2	TRBJ2-3	NA	TRBV6-1	CASSEGGRRDTQYF	TGTGCCAGCAGTGAAGGCGGGAGGAGGGATACGCAGTATTTT
NA	TRBJ2-7	NA	TRBV4-1	CASSQDGAEQYF	TGCGCCAGCAGCCAAGATGGGGCGGAGCAGTACTTC
NA	TRBJ1-1	NA	TRBV25-1	CASREGPEAFF	TGTGCCAGCAGAGAAGGGCCTGAAGCTTTCTTT
NA	TRBJ2-5	few	TRBV5-1	CASSLGGLRQETQYF	TGCGCCAGCAGCTTGGGGGGCTTACGCCAGGAGACCCAGTACTTC
TRBD1	TRBJ2-2	NA	TRBV5-4	CASSSPRQGARGTGELFF	TGTGCCAGCAGCTCACCTAGACAGGGGGCAAGGGGCACCGGGGAGCTGTTTTTT
NA	TRBJ2-7	once	TRBV20-1	CSANTVYEQYF	TGCAGTGCTAACACAGTCTACGAGCAGTACTTC
TRBD1	TRBJ2-7	NA	TRBV5-1	CASKPVGDSYEQYF	TGCGCCAGTAAGCCTGTCGGGGACAGCTACGAGCAGTACTTC
TRBD2	TRBJ2-2	NA	TRBV6-5	CASGTSQRTGELFF	TGTGCCAGCGGGACTAGCCAACGCACCGGGGAGCTGTTTTTT
NA	TRBJ1-5	NA	TRBV23-1	CASSLRKCGFRLNQPQHF	TGCGCCAGCAGTCTAAGAAAGTGCGGGTTTCGGTTGAATCAGCCCCAGCATTTT
TRBD1	TRBJ2-7	NA	TRBV14	CASRASGTGGYEQYF	TGTGCCAGCAGGGCCTCCGGGACAGGGGGCTACGAGCAGTACTTC
NA	TRBJ2-2	NA	TRBV2	CASSERPPGAGGELFF	TGTGCCAGCAGTGAACGTCCTCCAGGGGCGGGCGGGGAGCTGTTTTTT
TRBD2	TRBJ2-1	NA	TRBV5-1	CASSPGLAGGIYNEQFF	TGCGCCAGCAGCCCCGGACTAGCGGGAGGGATATACAATGAGCAGTTCTTC
TRBD2	TRBJ2-1	NA	TRBV6-1	CAIRLAGGRGMLFF	TGTGCCATACGACTAGCGGGGGGGAGGGGGATGTTGTTCTTC
NA	TRBJ2-6	NA	TRBV6-4	CASSDSTLGGANVLTF	TGTGCCAGCAGTGACTCCACCCTAGGTGGGGCCAACGTCCTGACTTTC
NA	TRBJ1-3	few	TRBV4-1	CASSQVISGDSGNTIYF	TGCGCCAGCAGCCAAGTAATAAGCGGGGATAGTGGAAACACCATATATTTT
NA	TRBJ2-3	once	TRBV18	CASSLNTDTQYF	TGTGCCAGCTCACTAAACACAGATACGCAGTATTTT
NA	TRBJ1-1	NA	TRBV19	CASSMQGDTEAFF	TGTGCCAGTAGTATGCAAGGGGACACTGAAGCTTTCTTT
NA	TRBJ2-7	NA	TRBV28	CASIHSGTYEQYF	TGTGCCAGCATCCACAGCGGTACCTACGAGCAGTACTTC
TRBD1	TRBJ2-1	NA	TRBV10-1	CASSEQGQGAGNEQFF	TGCGCCAGCAGTGAACAAGGACAGGGGGCAGGGAATGAGCAGTTCTTC
TRBD2	TRBJ2-1	NA	TRBV4-2	CASSPHGLAGVFNEQFF	TGTGCCAGCAGCCCTCACGGACTAGCGGGGGTCTTCAATGAGCAGTTCTTC
TRBD1	TRBJ2-7	once	TRBV6-5	CASSYFGTGPEQYF	TGTGCCAGCAGTTACTTCGGGACAGGGCCCGAGCAGTACTTC
TRBD1	TRBJ1-1	NA	TRBV29-1	CSVGGDRGFDTEAFF	TGCAGCGTAGGGGGGGACAGGGGATTTGACACTGAAGCTTTCTTT
NA	TRBJ2-4	NA	TRBV11-1	CASSLFAGPPNIQYF	TGTGCCAGCAGCTTATTCGCAGGGCCCCCCAACATTCAGTACTTC
TRBD2	TRBJ2-3	NA	TRBV7-6	CASSPFPGGPFDTDTQYF	TGTGCCAGCAGCCCCTTCCCGGGGGGACCCTTTGACACAGATACGCAGTATTTT
NA	TRBJ2-7	NA	TRBV28	CASSLTGRSDEQYF	TGTGCCAGCAGTCTAACCGGGAGATCCGACGAGCAGTACTTC
TRBD1	TRBJ2-3	NA	TRBV19	CASSIGTGVTDTQYF	TGTGCCAGTAGTATCGGGACAGGGGTCACAGATACGCAGTATTTT
TRBD1	TRBJ1-4	few	TRBV7-8	CASSARSRDRVNEKLFF	TGTGCCAGCAGCGCACGGAGCCGGGACAGGGTAAATGAAAAACTGTTTTTT
NA	TRBJ1-2	NA	TRBV6-1	CASSELRVAANTLLYGYTF	TGTGCCAGCAGTGAACTACGGGTAGCGGCCAACACGCTCTTATATGGCTACACCTTC
NA	TRBJ1-5	NA	TRBV6-1	CASSAPRGGGQPQHF	TGTGCCAGCAGTGCCCCCCGGGGGGGAGGTCAGCCCCAGCATTTT
NA	TRBJ2-3	NA	TRBV2	CASGWTTSTDTQYF	TGTGCCAGCGGGTGGACTACCAGCACAGATACGCAGTATTTT
NA	TRBJ2-1	NA	TRBV6-5	CASRDYLSYNEQFF	TGTGCCAGCAGGGACTACCTCTCCTACAATGAGCAGTTCTTC
TRBD1	TRBJ2-6	NA	TRBV28	CASSYRGQLGANVLTF	TGTGCCAGCAGTTACAGGGGGCAGTTAGGGGCCAACGTCCTGACTTTC
TRBD2	TRBJ2-7	NA	TRBV4-2	CASSQWTGLAPREQYF	TGTGCCAGCAGCCAATGGACTGGACTAGCTCCGCGCGAGCAGTACTTC
TRBD2	TRBJ2-3	NA	TRBV4-2	CASSQDGRLAGAGDTQYF	TGTGCCAGCAGCCAAGATGGGAGACTAGCGGGAGCAGGAGATACGCAGTATTTT